The 25 T cell receptor beta chains reported below all come from one sample, sequenced in a study of graft-versus-host responses after intestinal transplantation. Sequencing used immunoSEQ multiplex PCR; TCRdb keeps in-frame clones, though not all of them. Counted here are roughly 45,000 clones, about 94% occurring once; the ten biggest clones make up approximately 1.4%. The sequences come from PBMCs, collected about 350 days after intestinal transplant. These receptors originate from a human patient who received an intestinal transplant, so some T cells may come from the graft donor.

The chain joins TRBV27 to TRBJ1-5, with no clear D. CDR1 is MNHEY, CDR2 SMNVEV, per germline (reference sequence). The CDR3 has 15 amino acids. V was pared by 3 bases and J by 0 bases, with 9 bases between. The CDR3 protein is CASSFSTASNQPQHF. The CDR3 DNA sequence: TGTGCCAGCAGTTTCTCGACGGCTAGCAATCAGCCCCAGCATTTT.

The chain has TRBV29-1 and TRBJ2-1, with D possibly being TRBD1 (6 bases). The CDR3 extends over 12 amino acids. Trimming shortened V by 0 bases and J by 8 bases, and 8 bases separated the two germline ends. Germline-derived CDR1 and CDR2 are SQVTM and ANQGSEA. The CDR3: CSVEDHRDEQFF. CDR3 sequence (DNA): TGCAGCGTTGAAGATCACAGGGATGAGCAGTTCTTC.

The chain is built from TRBV7-6 and TRBJ2-2; 10 bases map to TRBD2. Germline V gene sequence: CDR1 SGHVS, CDR2 FNYEAQ. With V trimmed by 0 bases and J by 4 bases, 8 bases remained unmatched. This CDR3 has 18 residues. Written as DNA, the CDR3 is TGTGCCAGCAGCTTAGCGTCGCTAGCGGGAGAGGTCACCGGGGAGCTGTTTTTT. Translating it yields CASSLASLAGEVTGELFF.

The chain is built from TRBV9 and TRBJ1-3, with a tentative D call TRBD1 (5 bases). V lost 0 bases and J lost 4, with 14 bases in between. The length of the CDR3 is 16 residues. Germline CDR1 SGDLS, CDR2 YYNGEE. CDR3 residues: CASSVAGEVEGNTIYF. CDR3 in DNA: TGTGCCAGCAGCGTAGCGGGGGAAGTAGAAGGAAACACCATATATTTT.

V gene TRBV23-1 combines with J gene TRBJ2-3, with 7 bases lining up with TRBD1. TRBV23-1 is flagged as an ORF with uncertain function. Trimming cost V 8 bases and J 1 base; bases outside gene matches: 15. CDR3 length: 17 residues. The chain's CDR3 is CASDRSARDSGTDTQYF. DNA for the CDR3: TGCGCCAGCGACCGGTCCGCCCGGGACAGCGGCACAGATACGCAGTATTTT.

With regard to this clone: Since the CDR3 does not end with the conserved phenylalanine or tryptophan, this likely comes from a read error. The DNA is left out, because the CDR3 cannot be placed on it with certainty; the CDR3 is given as TCRdb lists it. The chain couples TRBV6-6 to TRBJ2-7; the table's TRBD2 call for D was not verified on the DNA. Counting both end residues, the CDR3 totals 13 amino acids. The germline V gene has CDR1 MNHNY and CDR2 SVGAGI (reference sequence). The CDR3 loop reads CASSYSGRPGAVL.

This rearrangement joins TRBV2 to TRBJ2-7; a weak D match, TRBD2 (6 bases). This CDR3 region has 13 residues. Germline CDR1 is SNHLY and CDR2 is FYNNEI. The ends were cut back, 11 bases at V and 0 bases at J, with 14 bases in the middle. CDR3 bases: TGTGCCGCAACGGGGGACCTCTCCTACGAGCAGTACTTC. Translation gives CAATGDLSYEQYF.

The chain links TRBV2 to TRBJ2-5; 11 nucleotides line up with TRBD1. The CDR3 is 13 residues long. Unmatched junction bases numbered 2, after V lost 6 bases and J lost 5 bases. Germline assignment: CDR1 SNHLY and CDR2 FYNNEI. This chain's CDR3 is CASRGQGGETQYF. For the CDR3, the DNA is TGTGCCAGCAGGGGACAGGGGGGGGAGACCCAGTACTTC.

V gene TRBV19 combines with J gene TRBJ2-5, with D possibly matching TRBD1 (5 bases). The CDR3 spans 14 residues. CDR1 LNHDA and CDR2 SQIVND come from the germline V gene (reference sequence). V was pared by 5 bases and J by 4 bases, with 14 bases between. This CDR3 is CASSGAREGETQYF. DNA of the CDR3: TGTGCCAGTAGTGGCGCCAGGGAAGGAGAGACCCAGTACTTC.

The rearrangement links TRBV27 to TRBJ1-1; D is unclear. The CDR3 is made up of 13 amino acids. The V and J ends lost 6 bases and 0 bases respectively, with 8 bases between them. The germline V gene encodes CDR1 MNHEY and CDR2 SMNVEV (reference sequence). In nucleotides, the CDR3 is TGTGCCAGCAGCCGCACAGTGAACACTGAAGCTTTCTTT. Translating it yields CASSRTVNTEAFF.

V gene TRBV2 combines with J gene TRBJ2-1; the D gene could be TRBD1 or TRBD2 (7 bases each). Germline V lookup: CDR1 SNHLY, CDR2 FYNNEI. This CDR3 is built from 13 residues. V was trimmed by 11 bases and J by 8 bases, leaving 19 bases between them. This CDR3 reads CAGAGGGRDEQFF. CDR3 nucleotide sequence: TGTGCCGGCGCAGGGGGGGGAAGGGATGAGCAGTTCTTC.

The chain carries TRBV6-1 and TRBJ1-5; D is unclear. Germline-derived CDR1 and CDR2 are MNHNS and SASEGT. CDR3 length: 14 amino acids. V shed 5 bases and J shed 6 bases, with 14 bases lying between them. The CDR3 reads CASSRQGPVQPQHF. CDR3 nucleotides: TGTGCCAGCAGTCGACAAGGGCCTGTTCAGCCCCAGCATTTT.

The chain employs TRBV27 and TRBJ2-7; D gene ambiguous. V was clipped by 1 base and J by 2 bases, with 9 bases between them. This CDR3 has 14 residues. Germline V lookup: CDR1 MNHEY, CDR2 SMNVEV (reference sequence). The CDR3 nucleotides are TGTGCCAGCAGTTTATTGGACGGCACCTACGAGCAGTACTTC. Residues: CASSLLDGTYEQYF.

The rearrangement uses TRBV6-5 and TRBJ2-7; 8 bases map to TRBD2. The V gene's germline CDR1 is MNHEY and CDR2 SVGAGI. J was trimmed by 2 bases and V by 2 bases; bases with no gene match: 5. This CDR3 is 15 amino acids long. CDR3 protein: CASSYGAGDTYEQYF. As DNA, the CDR3 is TGTGCCAGCAGTTACGGAGCGGGGGACACCTACGAGCAGTACTTC.

The chain combines TRBV13 with TRBJ2-7; 8 nucleotides agree with TRBD1. V lost 4 bases and J lost 3; bases outside the gene matches: 5. Germline lookup yields CDR1 PRHDT and CDR2 FYEKMQ (reference sequence). The CDR3 length is 14 residues. The CDR3 DNA reads TGTGCCAGCAGCTCAAGGACAGGGTTCTACGAGCAGTACTTC. Translation gives CASSSRTGFYEQYF.

V gene TRBV5-1 combines with J gene TRBJ1-2; D is perhaps TRBD1 (5 bases). CDR3 size: 13 residues. The germline V gene encodes CDR1 SGHRS and CDR2 YFSETQ. V was pared by 4 bases and J by 3 bases, with 10 bases between. Here the CDR3 DNA reads TGCGCCAGCAGCCACAGGACACACTATGGCTACACCTTC. Translated, it gives CASSHRTHYGYTF.

V is TRBV18 and J is TRBJ2-5; D is perhaps TRBD1 (7 bases). Trimming removed 5 bases at V and 2 bases at J, with 9 bases between. Germline-derived CDR1 and CDR2 are KGHSH and LQKENI. The CDR3 runs to 13 residues. The CDR3 DNA sequence: TGTGCCAGCTCAGCGGGACAGCAAGAGACCCAGTACTTC. Protein sequence: CASSAGQQETQYF. Drawing the rest from reference TRBV18 and TRBJ2-5, the complete variable domain is NAGVMQNPRHLVRRRGQEARLRCSPMKGHSHVYWYRQLPEEGLKFMVYLQKENIIDESGMPKERFSAEFPKEGPSILRIQQVVRGDSAAYFCASSAGQQETQYFGPGTRLLVL.

This chain connects TRBV10-3 to TRBJ1-1; D unclear. V was trimmed by 4 bases and J by 0 bases, leaving 6 bases between them. This CDR3 contains 13 residues. Germline-derived CDR1 and CDR2 are ENHRY and SYGVKD. The CDR3 reads CAISGRMNTEAFF. The DNA for the CDR3 is TGTGCCATCAGTGGACGGATGAACACTGAAGCTTTCTTT.

The V gene is TRBV6-1, the J gene TRBJ1-5, with D hard to call. CDR1 MNHNS and CDR2 SASEGT come from the germline V gene. Trimming cost V 8 bases and J 5 bases, with 16 bases left between them. The CDR3 length is 14 residues. The CDR3: CASFGSHGDQPQHF. CDR3 DNA sequence: TGTGCCAGCTTCGGCAGCCACGGCGATCAGCCCCAGCATTTT.

The rearrangement links TRBV2 to TRBJ2-7; the D is unclear. The CDR3 has 14 residues. Looked up from germline, CDR1 is SNHLY and CDR2 is FYNNEI. V shed 4 bases and J shed 2 bases, with 12 bases lying between them. DNA of the CDR3: TGTGCCAGCAGTGCTCTATATTCCACCTACGAGCAGTACTTC. This gives the protein CASSALYSTYEQYF.

The chain has TRBV5-1 and TRBJ1-6, with D possibly matching TRBD1 (6 bases). Deletions cut 5 bases from V and 5 bases from J, with 8 bases between. CDR1 and CDR2 from the germline V gene are SGHRS and YFSETQ. The CDR3 is 13 residues long. The CDR3 is CASREGDNSPLHF. As DNA, the CDR3 is TGCGCCAGCAGGGAGGGGGATAATTCACCCCTCCACTTT.

J is TRBJ1-1 and V is TRBV5-4; 8 bases agree with TRBD1. V shed 1 base, J shed 3 bases, and the junction held 8 bases outside the gene matches. This CDR3 has 16 amino acids. Germline V gene data show CDR1 as SGHNT and CDR2 as YYREEE (reference sequence). CDR3: CASSLNLRGRDTEAFF. CDR3 bases: TGTGCCAGCAGCTTGAACCTCAGGGGGCGGGACACTGAAGCTTTCTTT.

The chain has TRBV2 and TRBJ2-5, with D tentatively TRBD1 (5 bases). CDR1 and CDR2 from the germline V gene are SNHLY and FYNNEI. V lost 7 bases and J 5 bases, leaving 17 bases between the germline ends. CDR3 length equals 14 residues. CDR3 in amino acids: CASTHGALEETQYF. CDR3 sequence (DNA): TGTGCCAGCACCCATGGGGCGTTGGAGGAGACCCAGTACTTC.

V usage is TRBV2 and J usage is TRBJ1-4; tentatively, D is TRBD1 (5 bases). CDR1 and CDR2 from the germline V gene are SNHLY and FYNNEI. Deletions cut 3 bases from V and 3 bases from J, with 11 bases between. The CDR3 runs to 15 residues. The CDR3 loop is CASSDRRQSNEKLFF. The CDR3 DNA follows: TGTGCCAGCAGTGATAGGAGACAGTCTAATGAAAAACTGTTTTTT.

The gene calls are TRBV5-1 and TRBJ2-1; D not certain. The CDR3 contains 15 residues. Trimming took off 0 bases at V and 7 bases at J, with 14 bases between the two ends. Germline CDR1 is SGHRS and CDR2 is YFSETQ. The CDR3 is CASSLVGSETNEQFF. CDR3 sequence (DNA): TGCGCCAGCAGCTTGGTGGGGTCGGAGACTAATGAGCAGTTCTTC.